This T cell receptor (beta chain) is drawn from a study of T cells in tuberculosis. Overall study: IGRA-negative adolescents, IGRA-positive adolescents with latent tuberculosis and adults with active tuberculosis formed this South African cohort.

Only in-frame clones appear in the TCRdb table, and some are missing; sequencing was by immunoSEQ multiplex PCR. This sample yields tens of thousands of clones, of which approximately 97% are seen a single time; 6% to 6.5% belongs to the top ten. Per the germline V gene, CDR1 is MNHEY and CDR2 is SVGAGI. The V gene lost 0 bases and the J gene lost 2 bases, with 11 bases spanning the gap. The CDR3 sequence is 16 residues long. Specimen: PBMCs. The V call is TRBV6-5, the J call TRBJ2-1; possible D gene TRBD2, 5 bases. The clonotype comes from a donor aged 10 to 29 with latent tuberculosis or without tuberculosis infection. The CDR3 loop reads CASSYSALDPYNEQFF. CDR3 bases: TGTGCCAGCAGTTACTCGGCACTAGATCCCTACAATGAGCAGTTCTTC.